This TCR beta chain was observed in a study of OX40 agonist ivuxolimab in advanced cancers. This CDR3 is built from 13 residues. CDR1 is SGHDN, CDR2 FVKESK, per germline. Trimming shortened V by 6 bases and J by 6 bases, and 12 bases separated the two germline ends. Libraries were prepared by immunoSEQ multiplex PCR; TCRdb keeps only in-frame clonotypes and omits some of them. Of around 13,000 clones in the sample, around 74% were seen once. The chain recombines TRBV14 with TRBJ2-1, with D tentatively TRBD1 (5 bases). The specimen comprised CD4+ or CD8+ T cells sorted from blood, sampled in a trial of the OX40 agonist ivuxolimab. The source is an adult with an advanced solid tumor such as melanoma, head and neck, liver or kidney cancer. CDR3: CASSPQGFNEQFF. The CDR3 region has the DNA TGTGCCAGCAGTCCTCAGGGTTTCAATGAGCAGTTCTTC.